This TCR beta chain comes out of a study of cytomegalovirus exposure and HLA in healthy donors. Study at large: Samples from HLA-typed donors yielded about 85 million unique TCRs in an early data release.

Study-wide results and caveats: Earlier analysis looked at TCR beta V segments, and most were productive about 90% or about 30% of the time. According to the study, 150 to 200 TCR beta chains were cytomegalovirus-associated. In a later analysis, common viral pathogens appeared linked to several of the most significant clusters.

V lost 0 bases and J 0 bases, leaving 14 bases between the germline ends. Looked up from germline, CDR1 is SQVTM and CDR2 is ANQGSEA. The CDR3 is made up of 16 amino acids. Use of 60 Vbeta and 13 Jbeta primers characterized the PCR. Using immunoSEQ multiplex PCR, the repertoire was profiled, and TCRdb retains in-frame clones only, with some absent. The sample consists of some 160,000 clones, 70% to 90% of them appearing once. This clone was recorded only once. What it recognizes is unknown. This clonotype originated in a man under 40 in good health and CMV-seropositive. The specimen sequenced was PBMCs. The J gene is TRBJ1-1, the V gene TRBV29-1; D is perhaps TRBD1 (5 bases). For the CDR3, the DNA is TGCAGCGTTGAAGATCACCAGGGCAGTTTGAACACTGAAGCTTTCTTT. It is translated as CSVEDHQGSLNTEAFF.